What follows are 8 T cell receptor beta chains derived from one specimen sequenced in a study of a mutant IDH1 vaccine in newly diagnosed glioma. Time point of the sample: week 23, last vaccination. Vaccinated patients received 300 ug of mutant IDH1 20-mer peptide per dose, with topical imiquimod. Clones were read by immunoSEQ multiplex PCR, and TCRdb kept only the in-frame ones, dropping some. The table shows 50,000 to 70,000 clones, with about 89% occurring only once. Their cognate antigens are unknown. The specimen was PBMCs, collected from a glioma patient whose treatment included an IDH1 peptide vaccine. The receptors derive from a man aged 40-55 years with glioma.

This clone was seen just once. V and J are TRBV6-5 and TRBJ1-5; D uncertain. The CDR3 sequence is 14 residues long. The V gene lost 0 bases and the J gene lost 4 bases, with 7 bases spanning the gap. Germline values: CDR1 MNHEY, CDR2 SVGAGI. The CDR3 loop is CASSYSEGNQPQHF. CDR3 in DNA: TGTGCCAGCAGTTACTCGGAAGGGAATCAGCCCCAGCATTTT.

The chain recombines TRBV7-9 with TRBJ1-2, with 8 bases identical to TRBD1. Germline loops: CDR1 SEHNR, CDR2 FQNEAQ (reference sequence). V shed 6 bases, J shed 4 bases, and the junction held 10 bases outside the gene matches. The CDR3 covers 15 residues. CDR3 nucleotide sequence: TGTGCCAGCAGTCGCGGACAGGGCGGATCCTATGGCTACACCTTC. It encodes CASSRGQGGSYGYTF.

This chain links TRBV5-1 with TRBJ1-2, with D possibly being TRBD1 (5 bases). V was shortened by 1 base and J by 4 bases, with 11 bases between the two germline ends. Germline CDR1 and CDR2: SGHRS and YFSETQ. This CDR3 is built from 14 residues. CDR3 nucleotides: TGCGCCAGCAGCTTGTTCCAGGGAAGCTATGGCTACACCTTC. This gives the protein CASSLFQGSYGYTF.

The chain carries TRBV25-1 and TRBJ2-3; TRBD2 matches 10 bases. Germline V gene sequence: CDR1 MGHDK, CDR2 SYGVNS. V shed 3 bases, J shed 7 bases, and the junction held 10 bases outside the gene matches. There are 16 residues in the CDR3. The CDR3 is CASSDLAGAVGYTQYF. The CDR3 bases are TGTGCCAGCAGTGATCTAGCGGGAGCGGTGGGCTATACGCAGTATTTT.

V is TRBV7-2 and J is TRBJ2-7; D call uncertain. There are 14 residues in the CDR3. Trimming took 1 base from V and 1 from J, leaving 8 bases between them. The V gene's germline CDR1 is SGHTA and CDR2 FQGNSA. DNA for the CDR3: TGTGCCAGCAGCTTAGATCGCGATTCCTACGAGCAGTACTTC. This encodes CASSLDRDSYEQYF.

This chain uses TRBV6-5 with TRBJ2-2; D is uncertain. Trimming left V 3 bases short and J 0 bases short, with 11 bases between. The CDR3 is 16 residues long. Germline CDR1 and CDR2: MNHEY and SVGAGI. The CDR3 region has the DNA TGTGCCAGCAGTTATGCATTGGTTTCGAACACCGGGGAGCTGTTTTTT. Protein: CASSYALVSNTGELFF.

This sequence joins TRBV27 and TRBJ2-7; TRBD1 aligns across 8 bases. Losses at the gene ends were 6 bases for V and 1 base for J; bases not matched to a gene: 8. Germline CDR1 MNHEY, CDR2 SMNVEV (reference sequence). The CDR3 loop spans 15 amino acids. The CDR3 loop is CASRSLGTGSYEQYF. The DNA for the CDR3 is TGTGCCAGCAGATCCCTCGGGACAGGTTCCTACGAGCAGTACTTC.

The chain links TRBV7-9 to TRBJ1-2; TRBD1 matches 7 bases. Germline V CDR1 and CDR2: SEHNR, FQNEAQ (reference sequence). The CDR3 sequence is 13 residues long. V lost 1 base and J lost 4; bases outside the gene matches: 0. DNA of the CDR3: TGTGCCAGCAGCTTAGACAGGGGCTATGGCTACACCTTC. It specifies CASSLDRGYGYTF.